A selection of T cell receptor beta chains follows, all from one sample in a study of CD8 T cells in ankylosing spondylitis. MiXCR was run by TCRdb on the 5' RACE reads, yielding one entry per CDR3 protein. Of 200,000 to 250,000 distinct CDR3 sequences in the sample, about 7.3% were seen once. The sample was blood, either unsorted or a sorted T cell fraction (not recorded which). Receptors originate from a male donor with ankylosing spondylitis. Each CDR3 is given with its conserved first and last residue. Fields, in order: D gene, clone size, J gene, V gene, CDR3 protein, CDR3 DNA. D genes are given only for firm matches. Only part of the rows carry a size: once, few, many, or a class if the clone is expanded.

.,few,TRBJ2-3,TRBV27,CASSKWPADTQYF,TGTGCCAGCAGTAAATGGCCCGCAGATACGCAGTATTTT
.,many,TRBJ2-1,TRBV28,CASSVESSYNEQFF,TGTGCCAGCAGTGTAGAGAGCTCCTACAATGAGCAGTTCTTC
TRBD2,few,TRBJ2-1,TRBV18,CASSGSGGTYNEQFF,TGTGCCAGCTCAGGATCGGGGGGAACCTACAATGAGCAGTTCTTC
TRBD1,many,TRBJ1-6,TRBV4-2,CASSQETGVSPLHF,TGTGCCAGCAGCCAAGAAACAGGGGTGTCACCCCTCCACTTT
TRBD1,few,TRBJ2-2,TRBV27,CASSLSPGQLNTGELFF,TGTGCCAGCAGTTTGTCTCCGGGACAGCTAAACACCGGGGAGCTGTTTTTT
.,many,TRBJ1-5,TRBV11-2,CASSLGGRSNQPQHF,TGTGCCAGCAGCTTGGGAGGGCGTAGCAATCAGCCCCAGCATTTT
TRBD1,.,TRBJ2-4,TRBV6-2/TRBV6-3,CASSLTGAGKNIQYF,TGTGCCAGCAGCCTTACAGGGGCCGGCAAAAACATTCAGTACTTC
.,many,TRBJ2-5,TRBV6-1,CASSTRDLARKTQYF,TGTGCCAGCAGTACCCGTGACCTAGCGCGAAAGACCCAGTACTTC
.,many,TRBJ2-2,TRBV5-6,CASSLDNTLTHRVTGELFF,TGTGCCAGCAGCTTGGACAACACACTTACTCATCGGGTCACCGGGGAGCTGTTTTTT
TRBD1,many,TRBJ1-1,TRBV29-1,CSVIRDSEAFF,TGCAGCGTCATCCGGGACAGCGAAGCTTTCTTT
TRBD1,.,TRBJ2-7,TRBV7-6,CASSLGTGPLYEQYF,TGTGCCAGCAGCCTCGGGACAGGGCCCCTCTACGAGCAGTACTTC
.,many,TRBJ1-1,TRBV5-6,CASSYLGGPGAFF,TGTGCCAGCAGCTACCTGGGGGGGCCGGGAGCTTTCTTT
.,many,TRBJ1-1,TRBV7-9,CASIGRGDTEAFF,TGTGCCAGCATAGGGAGGGGGGACACTGAAGCTTTCTTT
TRBD1,many,TRBJ2-6,TRBV29-1,CSGLVTGAYSSGANVLTF,TGCAGCGGTCTAGTGACAGGGGCTTACAGCTCTGGGGCCAACGTCCTGACTTTC
.,few,TRBJ2-5,TRBV7-9,CASSLEGRLQETQYF,TGTGCCAGCAGCTTAGAGGGACGGCTCCAAGAGACCCAGTACTTC
TRBD2,.,TRBJ2-1,TRBV12-3/TRBV12-4,CASSWPLAGVEQFF,TGTGCCAGCAGTTGGCCACTAGCGGGAGTCGAGCAGTTCTTC
.,few,TRBJ2-7,TRBV2,CASSESILGDEQYF,TGTGCCAGCAGTGAAAGTATTCTCGGGGACGAGCAGTACTTC
TRBD2,few,TRBJ2-5,TRBV7-2,CASSYGLAQETQYF,TGTGCCAGCAGCTATGGACTAGCTCAAGAGACCCAGTACTTC
.,.,TRBJ2-7,TRBV6-1,CASSEAVWGSSYEQYF,TGTGCCAGCAGTGAAGCCGTTTGGGGCAGCTCCTACGAGCAGTACTTC
TRBD1,many,TRBJ2-7,TRBV12-3/TRBV12-4,CASSPTGENKYEQYF,TGTGCCAGCAGCCCAACAGGGGAAAACAAGTACGAGCAGTACTTC
.,many,TRBJ2-1,TRBV7-6,CASSLPGVVYNEQFF,TGTGCCAGCAGCTTACCAGGGGTTGTCTACAATGAGCAGTTCTTC
TRBD2,.,TRBJ2-5,TRBV15,CATSRRRENETQYF,TGTGCCACCAGCCGTCGGCGGGAGAACGAGACCCAGTACTTC